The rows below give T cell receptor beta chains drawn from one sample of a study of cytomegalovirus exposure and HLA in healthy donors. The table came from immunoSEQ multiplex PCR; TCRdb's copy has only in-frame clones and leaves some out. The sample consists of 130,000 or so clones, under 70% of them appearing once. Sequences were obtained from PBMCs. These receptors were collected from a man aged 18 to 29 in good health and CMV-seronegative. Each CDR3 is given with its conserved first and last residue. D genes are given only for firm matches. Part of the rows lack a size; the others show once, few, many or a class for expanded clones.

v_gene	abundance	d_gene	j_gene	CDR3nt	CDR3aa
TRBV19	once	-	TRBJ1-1	TGTGCCAGTATTAACTTCGGGGCTGAAGCTTTCTTT	CASINFGAEAFF
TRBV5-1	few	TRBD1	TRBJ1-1	TGCGCCAGCAGCTTCGGGCTCGTCCAGGGGGTGGGCACTGAAGCTTTCTTT	CASSFGLVQGVGTEAFF
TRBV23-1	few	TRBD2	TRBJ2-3	TGCGCCAGCAGTCAATCCCCAAAACTAGCGGGAGCCCGTTGTGGGTCCTACTTTCCAGATACGCAGTATTTT	CASSQSPKLAGARCGSYFPDTQYF
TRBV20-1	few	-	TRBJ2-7	TGCAGTGCTCCTTCGCGGGACGAGCAGTACTTC	CSAPSRDEQYF
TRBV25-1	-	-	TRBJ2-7	TGTGCCAGTGCGAGGCGCGGCGCCTACGAGCAGTACTTC	CASARRGAYEQYF
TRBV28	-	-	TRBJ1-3	TGTGCCAGCAGTTCCTTAGGGGGAGGGAGTGGAAACACCATATATTTT	CASSSLGGGSGNTIYF
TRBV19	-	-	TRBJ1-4	TGTGCCAGTACCCTAGGTCAGGGATACTATGAAAAACTGTTTTTT	CASTLGQGYYEKLFF
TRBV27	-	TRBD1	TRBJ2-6	TGTGCCAGCAGTTCATGGACAGGGACTGGGGCCAACGTCCTGACTTTC	CASSSWTGTGANVLTF
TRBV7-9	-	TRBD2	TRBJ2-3	TGTGCCAGCAGCTCCGGGGGAGCGGGGCCCGCAGATACGCAGTATTTT	CASSSGGAGPADTQYF
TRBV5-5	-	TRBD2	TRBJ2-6	TGTGCCAGCAGCTTTTTTAGCGGGGGCTCTGGGGCCAACGTCCTGACTTTC	CASSFFSGGSGANVLTF
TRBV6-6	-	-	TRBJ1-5	TGTGCCAGCACCTGGGGACTCTTCAATCAGCCCCAGCATTTT	CASTWGLFNQPQHF
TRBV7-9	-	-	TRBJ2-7	TGTGCCAGCAGGTCAGGTCCGGGACAAGCCTACGAGCAGTACTTC	CASRSGPGQAYEQYF
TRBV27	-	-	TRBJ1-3	TGTGCCAGCAGTTTGGCCGCACACTCTGGAAACACCATATATTTT	CASSLAAHSGNTIYF
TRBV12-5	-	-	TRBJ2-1	TGTGCTAGTGGTTCAGAGCGGGCTTACAATGAGCAGTTCTTC	CASGSERAYNEQFF
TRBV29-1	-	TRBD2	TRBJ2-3	TGCAGCGCCTTACCCCTAGCGGAGTACACAGATACGCAGTATTTT	CSALPLAEYTDTQYF
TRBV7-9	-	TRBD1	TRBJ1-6	TGTGCCAGCAGCTCACAGGGGGCTTCACCCCTCCACTTT	CASSSQGASPLHF
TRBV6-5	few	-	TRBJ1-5	TGTGCCAGCAACTCCAGGCATCAGCCCCAGCATTTT	CASNSRHQPQHF
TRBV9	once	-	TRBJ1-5	TGTGCCAGCAGCGTAGACGGCGGTCAGCCCCAGCATTTT	CASSVDGGQPQHF
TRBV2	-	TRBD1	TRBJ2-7	TGTGCCAGCAGGGAGGACAGGGGCGAGCAGTACTTC	CASREDRGEQYF
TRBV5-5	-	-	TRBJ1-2	TGTGCCAGCAGCGTCCAGGGACTCCAGGGCTACACCTTC	CASSVQGLQGYTF
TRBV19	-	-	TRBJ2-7	TGTGCCACTGCGGACAGTCTTCGCGAGCAGTACTTC	CATADSLREQYF
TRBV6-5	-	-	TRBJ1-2	TGTGCCAGCAGTTACGCCGGGACACTAGATGGCTACACCTTC	CASSYAGTLDGYTF